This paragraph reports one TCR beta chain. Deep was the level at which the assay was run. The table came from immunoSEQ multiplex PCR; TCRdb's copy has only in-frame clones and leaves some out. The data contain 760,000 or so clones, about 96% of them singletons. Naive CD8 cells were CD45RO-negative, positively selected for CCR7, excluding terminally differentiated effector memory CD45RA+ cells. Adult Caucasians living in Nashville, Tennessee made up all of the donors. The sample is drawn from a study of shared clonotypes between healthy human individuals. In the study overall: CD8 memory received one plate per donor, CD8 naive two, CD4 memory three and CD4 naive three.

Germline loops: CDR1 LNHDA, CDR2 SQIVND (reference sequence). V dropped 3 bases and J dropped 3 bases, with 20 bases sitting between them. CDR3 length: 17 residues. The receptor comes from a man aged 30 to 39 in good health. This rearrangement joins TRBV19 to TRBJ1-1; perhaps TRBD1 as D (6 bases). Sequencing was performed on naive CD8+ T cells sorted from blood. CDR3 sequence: CASSIGPNRVYYTEAFF. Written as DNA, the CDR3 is TGTGCCAGTAGTATCGGCCCTAACAGGGTATACTACACTGAAGCTTTCTTT.